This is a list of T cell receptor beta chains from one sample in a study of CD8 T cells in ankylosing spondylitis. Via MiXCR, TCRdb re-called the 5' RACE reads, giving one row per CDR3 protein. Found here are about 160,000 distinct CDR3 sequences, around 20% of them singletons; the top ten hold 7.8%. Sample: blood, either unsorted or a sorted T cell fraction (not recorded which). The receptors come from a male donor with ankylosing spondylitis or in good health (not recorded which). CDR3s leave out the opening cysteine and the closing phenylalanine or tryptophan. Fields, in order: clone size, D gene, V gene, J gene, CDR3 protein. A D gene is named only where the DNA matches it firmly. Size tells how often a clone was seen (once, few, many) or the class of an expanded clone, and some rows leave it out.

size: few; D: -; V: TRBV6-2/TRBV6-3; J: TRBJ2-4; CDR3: ASSYVRVSEKNIQY
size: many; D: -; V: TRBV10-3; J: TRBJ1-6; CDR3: AISPGTRQAPLH
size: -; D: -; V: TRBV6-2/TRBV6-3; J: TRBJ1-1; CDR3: ASSYRISTEAF
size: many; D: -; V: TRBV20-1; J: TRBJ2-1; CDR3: SAIGQPSREQF
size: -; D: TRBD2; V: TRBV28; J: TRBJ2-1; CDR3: ASSTSGGALPPNEQF
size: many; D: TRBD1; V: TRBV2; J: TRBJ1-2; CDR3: ASRDRDSYGYT
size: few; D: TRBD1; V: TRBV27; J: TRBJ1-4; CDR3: ASSDAGTGREKLF
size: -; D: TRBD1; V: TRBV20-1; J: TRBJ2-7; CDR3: SAAWAGGIYEQY
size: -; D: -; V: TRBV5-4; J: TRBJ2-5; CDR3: ASRPELASETQY
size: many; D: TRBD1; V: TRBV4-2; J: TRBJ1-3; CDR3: ASSQEGTGGSGNTIY
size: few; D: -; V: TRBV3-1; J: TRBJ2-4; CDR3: ASSPSSADIQY
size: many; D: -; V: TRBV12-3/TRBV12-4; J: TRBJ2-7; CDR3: ASSPDGGSYEQY
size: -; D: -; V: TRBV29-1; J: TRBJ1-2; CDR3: SVEAGRKGSDGYT
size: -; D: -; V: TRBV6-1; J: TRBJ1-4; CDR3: ASSEGLGGHEKLF
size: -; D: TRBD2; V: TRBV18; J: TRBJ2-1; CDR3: ASSPPASGRSYNEQF
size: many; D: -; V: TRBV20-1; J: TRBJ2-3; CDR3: SARRPADTQY
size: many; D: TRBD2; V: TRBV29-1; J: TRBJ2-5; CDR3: SVELAGARGETQY
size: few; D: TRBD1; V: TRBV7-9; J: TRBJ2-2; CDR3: ASSLAPGTAGELF
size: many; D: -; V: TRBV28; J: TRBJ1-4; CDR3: ASGGTQNEKLF
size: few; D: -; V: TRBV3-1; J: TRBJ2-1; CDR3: ASSYASSYNEQF
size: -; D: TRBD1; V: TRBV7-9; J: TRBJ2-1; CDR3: ASSADRGSYNEQF
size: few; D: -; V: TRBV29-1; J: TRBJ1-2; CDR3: SALRGVSYGYT
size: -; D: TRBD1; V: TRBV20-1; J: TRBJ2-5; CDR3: SAAETGGKLAQY
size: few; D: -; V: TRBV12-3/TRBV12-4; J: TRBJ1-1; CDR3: ASSLWEADTEAF
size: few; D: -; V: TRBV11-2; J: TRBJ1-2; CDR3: ASSSTPNYGYT
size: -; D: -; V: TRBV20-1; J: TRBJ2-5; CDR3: SARGSSEETQY
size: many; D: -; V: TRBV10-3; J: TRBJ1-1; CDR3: AISESQRMNTEAF
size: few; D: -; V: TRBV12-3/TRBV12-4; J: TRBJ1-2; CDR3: ASSRLRGRKYGYT
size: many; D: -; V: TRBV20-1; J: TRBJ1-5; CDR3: SASLNSGNQPQH
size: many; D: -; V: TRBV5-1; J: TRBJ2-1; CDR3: ASSLGGSGSYNEQF
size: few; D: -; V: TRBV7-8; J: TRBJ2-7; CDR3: ASRGVMAHYEQY
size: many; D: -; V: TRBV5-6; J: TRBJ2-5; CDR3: ASSSPGHQY
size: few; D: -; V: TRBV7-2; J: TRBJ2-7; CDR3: ASSLVGTSYEQY
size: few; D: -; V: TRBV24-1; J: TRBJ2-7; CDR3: ATSDFGGYEQY
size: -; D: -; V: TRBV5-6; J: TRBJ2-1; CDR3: ASSLLRQPYNEQF
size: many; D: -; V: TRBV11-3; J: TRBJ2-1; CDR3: ASSPRRDFAPYNEQF
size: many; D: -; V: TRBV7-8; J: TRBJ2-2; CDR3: ASSLARWSNTGELF
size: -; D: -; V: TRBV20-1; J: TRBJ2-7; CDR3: SASIWEGASYEQY
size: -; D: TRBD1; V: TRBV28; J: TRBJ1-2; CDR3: ASRAGQGVYGYT
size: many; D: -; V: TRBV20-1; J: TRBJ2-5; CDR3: SARTKQTQY
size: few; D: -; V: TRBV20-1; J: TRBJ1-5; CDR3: SARDRSVGAYSNQPQH
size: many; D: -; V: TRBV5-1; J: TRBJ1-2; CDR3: ASSLEAVHGYT
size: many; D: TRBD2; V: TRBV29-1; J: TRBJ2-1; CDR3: SVKAGGQNEQF
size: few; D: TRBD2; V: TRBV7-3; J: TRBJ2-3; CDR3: ASSLKGLAGGPDTQY
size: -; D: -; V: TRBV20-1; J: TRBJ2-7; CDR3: SAKDTAGGYEQY
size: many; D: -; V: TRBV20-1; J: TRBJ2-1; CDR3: SARDKEIPSSYNEQF
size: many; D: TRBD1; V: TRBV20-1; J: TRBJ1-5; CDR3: SARDRGYSNQPQH
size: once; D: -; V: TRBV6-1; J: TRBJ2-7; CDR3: ASSEAGASYEQY
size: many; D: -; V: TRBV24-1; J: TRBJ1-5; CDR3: ATSDPGNQPQH
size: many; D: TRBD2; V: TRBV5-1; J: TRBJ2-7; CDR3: ASSAGLEGSYEQY
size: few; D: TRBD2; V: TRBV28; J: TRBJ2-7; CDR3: ASRPSSGARTSGSLYEQY
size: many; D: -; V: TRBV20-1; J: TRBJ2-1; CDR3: SASGLALNEQF